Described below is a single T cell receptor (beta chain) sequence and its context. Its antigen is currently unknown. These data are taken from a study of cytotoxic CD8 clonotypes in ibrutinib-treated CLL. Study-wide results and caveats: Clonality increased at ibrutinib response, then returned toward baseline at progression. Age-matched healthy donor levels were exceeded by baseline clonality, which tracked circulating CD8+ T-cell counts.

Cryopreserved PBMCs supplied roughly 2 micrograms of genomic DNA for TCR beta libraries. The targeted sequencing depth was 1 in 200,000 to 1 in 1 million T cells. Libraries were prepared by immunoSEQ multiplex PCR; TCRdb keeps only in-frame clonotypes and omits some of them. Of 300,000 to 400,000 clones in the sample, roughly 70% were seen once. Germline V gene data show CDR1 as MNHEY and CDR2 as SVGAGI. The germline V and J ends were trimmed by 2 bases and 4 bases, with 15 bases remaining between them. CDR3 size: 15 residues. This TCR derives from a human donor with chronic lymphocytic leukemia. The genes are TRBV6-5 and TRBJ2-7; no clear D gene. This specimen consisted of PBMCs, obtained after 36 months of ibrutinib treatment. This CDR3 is CASSYQAALPYEQYF. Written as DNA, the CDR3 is TGTGCCAGCAGTTACCAGGCAGCCCTGCCTTACGAGCAGTACTTC.